These 31 T cell receptor beta chains came from one sample sequenced in a study of cytomegalovirus exposure and HLA in healthy donors. Primers included in the PCR were 60 Vbeta and 13 Jbeta primers. Using immunoSEQ multiplex PCR, the repertoire was profiled, and TCRdb retains in-frame clones only, with some absent. The sample consists of about 270,000 clones, roughly two thirds of them appearing once. Sequenced: PBMCs. Receptor source: a female donor in good health and CMV-seronegative.

The genes are TRBV10-3 and TRBJ2-7, with unresolved D. The V gene lost 3 bases and the J gene lost 4 bases, with 13 bases spanning the gap. From germline, CDR1 is ENHRY and CDR2 SYGVKD. The CDR3 runs 14 residues. CDR3 residues: CAISEGRDGYEQYF. For the CDR3, the DNA is TGTGCCATCAGTGAAGGTAGAGACGGGTACGAGCAGTACTTC.

The chain uses TRBV7-9 and TRBJ2-7; 9 bases fit TRBD1. The CDR3 runs 15 residues. Germline lookup yields CDR1 SEHNR and CDR2 FQNEAQ (reference sequence). The V gene end was trimmed by 8 bases and the J gene end by 9 bases; junction bases not matched to a gene: 17. CDR3 region: CASGSDRDRVPGQYF. The CDR3 DNA sequence: TGTGCCAGCGGGAGTGACCGGGACAGGGTCCCCGGGCAGTACTTC.

The chain carries TRBV27 and TRBJ2-1; 7 bases match TRBD2. The CDR3 spans 16 residues. J was trimmed by 8 bases and V by 3 bases; bases with no gene match: 13. Looked up from germline, CDR1 is MNHEY and CDR2 is SMNVEV (reference sequence). The CDR3 sequence: CASSFGRGWGGDEQFF. CDR3 bases: TGTGCCAGCAGTTTTGGGCGGGGGTGGGGTGGAGATGAGCAGTTCTTC.

The chain joins TRBV28 to TRBJ1-5; TRBD1 matches 9 bases. V shed 3 bases, J shed 5 bases, and the junction held 5 bases outside the gene matches. There are 15 residues in the CDR3. Germline CDR1 MDHEN, CDR2 SYDVKM. In DNA form, the CDR3 reads TGTGCCAGCAGTTTGTACAGGGGGCAACATCAGCCCCAGCATTTT. This sequence encodes CASSLYRGQHQPQHF.

The chain employs TRBV7-2 and TRBJ1-1; D may be TRBD1 (6 bases). The CDR3 is made up of 13 amino acids. Germline V gene data show CDR1 as SGHTA and CDR2 as FQGNSA. V shed 2 bases and J shed 4 bases, with 8 bases lying between them. CDR3 amino acids: CASSLTGPTEAFF. The CDR3 region has the DNA TGTGCCAGCAGCTTAACAGGGCCCACTGAAGCTTTCTTT.

The CDR3 DNA reads as TGTGCCTGGAGCTTTGCAGGGCGATTGAACACTGAAGCTTTCTTT. Protein product: CAWSFAGRLNTEAFF. The chain joins TRBV30 to TRBJ1-1; D may be TRBD1 (5 bases). V dropped 3 bases and J dropped 0 bases, with 14 bases sitting between them. Germline V gene data show CDR1 as GTSNPN and CDR2 as SVGIG (reference sequence). This CDR3 comprises 15 residues.

This clone was seen a handful of times. This chain joins TRBV2 and TRBJ2-7; 7 bases line up with TRBD1. The CDR3 totals 15 residues. Germline V gives CDR1 SNHLY, CDR2 FYNNEI. The V gene end was trimmed by 6 bases and the J gene end by 2 bases; junction bases not matched to a gene: 10. This CDR3 reads CASSATGVGPYEQYF. Written as DNA, the CDR3 is TGTGCCAGCAGCGCAACAGGGGTCGGCCCCTACGAGCAGTACTTC.

The chain combines TRBV5-1 with TRBJ1-1; D uncertain. V shed 6 bases and J shed 2 bases, with 20 bases lying between them. Germline V gives CDR1 SGHRS, CDR2 YFSETQ. CDR3 length equals 16 residues. The CDR3 protein is CASTLGGLSSNTEAFF. The CDR3 nucleotides are TGCGCCAGCACCCTTGGAGGCCTGTCTTCAAACACTGAAGCTTTCTTT.

The chain recombines TRBV21-1 with TRBJ1-2; the table's D gene call, TRBD1, was not cross checked with the DNA. TRBV21-1 is a pseudogene locus. The length of the CDR3 is 18 residues. CDR3 sequence reads: CASSSRETDREANYGYTF. Written as DNA, the CDR3 is TGTGCCAGCAGCTCTCGCGAGACCGACAGGGAAGCCAACTATGGCTACACCTTC.

The chain links TRBV10-3 to TRBJ2-3; D might be TRBD2 (6 bases). Trimming removed 4 bases at V and 3 bases at J, with 14 bases between. This CDR3 has 15 residues. Germline V gene sequence: CDR1 ENHRY, CDR2 SYGVKD. CDR3: CAISGKGGDTDTQYF. CDR3 nucleotides: TGTGCCATCAGTGGTAAGGGCGGGGATACAGATACGCAGTATTTT.

The rearrangement links TRBV5-4 to TRBJ2-5, with 7 bases fitting TRBD2. Unmatched junction bases numbered 8, after V lost 1 base and J lost 5 bases. The length of the CDR3 is 15 residues. The germline gives CDR1 SGHNT, CDR2 YYREEE (reference sequence). CDR3 DNA: TGTGCCAGCAGCTTGTTATCGGGAGGAGAGGAGACCCAGTACTTC. This encodes CASSLLSGGEETQYF.

This sequence joins TRBV5-5 and TRBJ2-5, with D perhaps matching TRBD2 (6 bases). The CDR3 loop spans 17 amino acids. V was pared by 6 bases and J by 5 bases, with 26 bases between. Germline CDR1 reads SGHKS; CDR2 reads YYEKEE (reference sequence). The CDR3 sequence: CASISTRVAERYETQYF. CDR3 DNA: TGTGCCAGCATCTCCACGCGGGTAGCGGAGAGGTACGAGACCCAGTACTTC.

The chain joins TRBV7-2 to TRBJ2-1, with D hard to call. Germline assignment: CDR1 SGHTA and CDR2 FQGNSA. V was clipped by 0 bases and J by 8 bases, with 11 bases between them. The CDR3 contains 14 residues. The DNA of the CDR3 is TGTGCCAGCAGCTTAGCGCTAGTTACCGATGAGCAGTTCTTC. Amino acids: CASSLALVTDEQFF.

This rearrangement joins TRBV2 to TRBJ1-2; TRBD1 agrees at 12 bases. With V trimmed by 5 bases and J by 7 bases, 5 bases remained unmatched. The CDR3 totals 14 residues. CDR1 is SNHLY, CDR2 FYNNEI, per germline. The CDR3 bases are TGTGCCAGCAGTTCGGGACAGGGGGCGGGTGGCTACACCTTC. Translated: CASSSGQGAGGYTF.

The chain joins TRBV7-2 to TRBJ2-2; 11 bases are a match to TRBD1. J was trimmed by 8 bases and V by 3 bases; bases with no gene match: 2. Germline CDR1 is SGHTA and CDR2 is FQGNSA. The CDR3 extends over 14 amino acids. In DNA, the CDR3 is TGTGCCAGCAGCTTGGGACAGGGGGAAGGGGAGCTGTTTTTT. It specifies CASSLGQGEGELFF.

The rearrangement joins TRBV14 to TRBJ1-2, with D maybe TRBD1 (5 bases). The ends were cut back, 4 bases at V and 7 bases at J, with 19 bases in the middle. The CDR3 spans 15 residues. The V gene's germline CDR1 is SGHDN and CDR2 FVKESK. CDR3 nucleotide sequence: TGTGCCAGCAGCCTCGACGTCGGGACTCTCCTTGGCTACACCTTC. This encodes CASSLDVGTLLGYTF.

The chain recombines TRBV30 with TRBJ2-6; 7 bases match TRBD1. This CDR3 has 16 amino acids. With V trimmed by 8 bases and J by 0 bases, 10 bases remained unmatched. CDR1 is GTSNPN and CDR2 is SVGIG in the germline V gene (reference sequence). The CDR3 here is CARDRATDSGANVLTF. DNA of the CDR3: TGTGCCAGAGACAGGGCGACCGACTCTGGGGCCAACGTCCTGACTTTC. The whole variable domain, remainder taken from reference TRBV30 and TRBJ2-6, is SQTIHQWPATLVQPVGSPLSLECTVEGTSNPNLYWYRQAAGRGLQLLFYSVGIGQISSEVPQNLSASRPQDRQFILSSKKLLLSDSGFYLCARDRATDSGANVLTFGAGSRLTVL.

The genes are TRBV27 and TRBJ1-5; weak D call: TRBD1 (6 bases). CDR1 MNHEY and CDR2 SMNVEV come from the germline V gene (reference sequence). With 5 bases removed from V and 0 bases from J, the gap between germline ends came to 14 bases. The CDR3 length is 16 residues. CDR3 protein: CASSQSAGDSNQPQHF. Here the CDR3 DNA reads TGTGCCAGCAGTCAGTCGGCAGGGGATAGCAATCAGCCCCAGCATTTT.

This clone has only a few counts. This rearrangement joins TRBV10-3 to TRBJ2-3, with a weak D call TRBD2 (5 bases). CDR3 length: 16 amino acids. Between the trimmed V and J ends, which lost 6 bases and 0 bases, there was a span of 16 bases. The germline CDR1 and CDR2 sequences are ENHRY and SYGVKD. The CDR3 spells CAISRSSSRSTDTQYF. The CDR3 DNA follows: TGTGCCATCAGCCGAAGTTCTAGCCGGAGCACAGATACGCAGTATTTT.

This clone has only a few counts. The V and J genes are TRBV6-1 and TRBJ1-4; the match to TRBD1 covers 8 bases. The length of the CDR3 is 14 residues. With 7 bases clipped from V and 10 bases from J, the junction kept 11 bases outside the gene matches. Germline V CDR1 and CDR2: MNHNS, SASEGT. CDR3 coding DNA: TGTGCCAGCACCGGTACAGGGGGAGGGAGAAAACTGTTTTTT. This encodes CASTGTGGGRKLFF.

This chain uses TRBV5-1 with TRBJ1-1, with TRBD1 identical over 10 bases. V shed 0 bases and J 0 bases; nucleotides not matched to a gene: 5. This CDR3 is 17 amino acids long. Germline V CDR1 and CDR2: SGHRS, YFSETQ. This CDR3 is CASSLVGTGAMNTEAFF. CDR3 sequence (DNA): TGCGCCAGCAGCTTGGTAGGGACAGGGGCAATGAACACTGAAGCTTTCTTT.

This clone occurred once. The V and J genes are TRBV28 and TRBJ2-7, with 9 bases fitting TRBD1. The CDR3 runs to 14 residues. Germline values: CDR1 MDHEN, CDR2 SYDVKM. V lost 9 bases and J lost 4; bases outside the gene matches: 10. The CDR3 sequence: CASLSGTGRYEQYF. The CDR3 nucleotides are TGTGCCAGTTTGTCCGGGACAGGGCGGTACGAGCAGTACTTC.

The chain combines TRBV7-9 with TRBJ2-5; tentative D call: TRBD2 (5 bases). Trimming left V 0 bases short and J 5 bases short, with 13 bases between. The length of the CDR3 is 15 residues. Germline CDR1 reads SEHNR; CDR2 reads FQNEAQ (reference sequence). This CDR3 reads CASSLALGRGETQYF. Written as DNA, the CDR3 is TGTGCCAGCAGCTTAGCGCTGGGCCGAGGGGAGACCCAGTACTTC.

The DNA of the CDR3 is TGTGCCAGCACGCTAGGGTCAGGGAACTATGGCTACACCTTC. Amino acid sequence: CASTLGSGNYGYTF. The chain has TRBV11-3 and TRBJ1-2; D might be TRBD1 (5 bases). Looked up from germline, CDR1 is SGHNT and CDR2 is YENEEA. The ends were cut back, 7 bases at V and 2 bases at J, with 14 bases in the middle. CDR3 length: 14 residues.

The chain links TRBV6-5 to TRBJ2-5, with D possibly being TRBD2 (6 bases). Germline loops: CDR1 MNHEY, CDR2 SVGAGI. CDR3 length: 15 residues. The V gene lost 4 bases and the J gene lost 1 base, with 13 bases spanning the gap. In nucleotides, the CDR3 is TGTGCCAGCAGTTCCCACTTGCGGGGCCAAGAGACCCAGTACTTC. Translation gives CASSSHLRGQETQYF.

This clone was counted a few times. CDR3 coding DNA: TGTGCCAGCAGTGAGGGACAGGGGGCCCCCTACGAGCAGTACTTC. Translation gives CASSEGQGAPYEQYF. The V and J genes are TRBV6-1 and TRBJ2-7; 12 bases are a match to TRBD1. The CDR3 is made up of 15 amino acids. CDR1 is MNHNS, CDR2 SASEGT, per germline. J was trimmed by 2 bases and V by 3 bases; bases with no gene match: 2.

This clone was picked up a small number of times. The chain has TRBV11-3 and TRBJ2-1, with 10 positions matching TRBD2. Trimming cost V 0 bases and J 7 bases; bases outside gene matches: 6. The germline V gene has CDR1 SGHNT and CDR2 YENEEA. This CDR3 spans 16 amino acids. CDR3 protein: CASSLEWLAGANEQFF. CDR3 DNA: TGTGCCAGCAGCTTAGAATGGCTAGCGGGAGCAAATGAGCAGTTCTTC.

The chain recombines TRBV27 with TRBJ1-1, with D possibly matching TRBD1 (5 bases). Germline V gene sequence: CDR1 MNHEY, CDR2 SMNVEV (reference sequence). The V end lost 0 bases, the J end lost 4 bases, and 6 bases lay between the germline ends. The CDR3 spans 13 residues. CDR3 DNA: TGTGCCAGCAGTTTATCAGACAGCACTGAAGCTTTCTTT. Amino acids: CASSLSDSTEAFF.

The rearrangement links TRBV6-1 to TRBJ2-7; D is perhaps TRBD2 (5 bases). V lost 11 bases, J lost 4 bases, and 18 bases lay in between. CDR1 is MNHNS, CDR2 SASEGT, per germline. The length of the CDR3 is 13 residues. CDR3 loop: CACEPGSGYEQYF. CDR3 sequence (DNA): TGTGCCTGCGAGCCGGGATCCGGGTACGAGCAGTACTTC.

This chain connects TRBV19 to TRBJ1-2; D is unresolved. Looked up from germline, CDR1 is LNHDA and CDR2 is SQIVND (reference sequence). Trimming took 3 bases from V and 7 from J, leaving 9 bases between them. This CDR3 contains 12 residues. CDR3 coding DNA: TGTGCCAGTAGTATGGATCGGGTTGGCTACACCTTC. This sequence encodes CASSMDRVGYTF. The entire variable domain, with the rest obtained from reference TRBV19 and TRBJ1-2, is as follows: DGGITQSPKYLFRKEGQNVTLSCEQNLNHDAMYWYRQDPGQGLRLIYYSQIVNDFQKGDIAEGYSVSREKKESFPLTVTSAQKNPTAFYLCASSMDRVGYTFGSGTRLTVV.

V and J are TRBV7-9 and TRBJ1-5; maybe TRBD1 (6 bases). Germline V gives CDR1 SEHNR, CDR2 FQNEAQ (reference sequence). V was pared by 5 bases and J by 1 base, with 21 bases between. This CDR3 region has 18 residues. CDR3 amino acids: CASSPIPGPTGSNQPQHF. The CDR3 DNA sequence: TGTGCCAGCAGCCCAATTCCGGGACCAACAGGGAGCAATCAGCCCCAGCATTTT.